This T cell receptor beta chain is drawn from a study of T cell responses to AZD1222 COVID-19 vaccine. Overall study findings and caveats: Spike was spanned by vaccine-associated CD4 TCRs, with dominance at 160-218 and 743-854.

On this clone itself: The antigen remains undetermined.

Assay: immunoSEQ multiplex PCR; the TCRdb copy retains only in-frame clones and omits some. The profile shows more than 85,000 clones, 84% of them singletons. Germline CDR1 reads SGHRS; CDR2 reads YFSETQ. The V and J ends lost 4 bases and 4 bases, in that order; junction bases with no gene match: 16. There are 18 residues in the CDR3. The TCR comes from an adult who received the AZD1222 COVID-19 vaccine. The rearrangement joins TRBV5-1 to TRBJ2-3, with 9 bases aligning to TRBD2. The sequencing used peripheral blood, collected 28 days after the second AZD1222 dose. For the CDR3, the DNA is TGCGCCAGCAGCGTTGAGGGGTTAGCGGGAGTAAAATCAGATACGCAGTATTTT. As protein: CASSVEGLAGVKSDTQYF.